These 28 T cell receptor beta chains share one sample of origin, sequenced in a study of T cells in Graves' hyperthyroidism and ophthalmopathy. RNA transcripts provided the source from which TCR beta CDR3 regions were amplified. A first-round RT-PCR of the TCR CDR3 used the HTBI primer set. TCRdb re-derived calls from the multiplex PCR reads in MiXCR, one entry per CDR3 protein. The table has 500,000 or so distinct CDR3 sequences, more than 15% seen once. Input material: blood. The receptors were gathered from a woman younger than 30 with Graves' ophthalmopathy.

The sample holds many counts of this clonotype. The chain is built from TRBV7-2 and TRBJ2-5; 7 bases are a match to TRBD1. After removal of 5 bases from V and 6 bases from J, the junction contained 9 bases not matched to a gene. This CDR3 contains 14 residues. From germline, CDR1 is SGHTA and CDR2 FQGNSA. CDR3 in DNA: TGTGCCAGCAGCCGGGACAGCGGACAGAAGACCCAGTACTTC. This translates into CASSRDSGQKTQYF.

V is TRBV6-5 and J is TRBJ1-2; D perhaps matches TRBD1 (5 bases). Germline assignment: CDR1 MNHEY and CDR2 SVGAGI. The CDR3 is 15 amino acids. Trimming removed 0 bases from V and 0 bases from J, with 8 bases in between. The CDR3 spells CASSYSGGTNYGYTF. The CDR3 DNA follows: TGTGCCAGCAGTTACTCGGGGGGAACTAACTATGGCTACACCTTC.

J is TRBJ2-7 and V is TRBV30; no clear D. Trimming shortened V by 1 base and J by 6 bases, and 13 bases separated the two germline ends. Germline-derived CDR1 and CDR2 are GTSNPN and SVGIG (reference sequence). The CDR3 runs 13 residues. The CDR3 nucleotides are TGTGCCTGGAGTGCAACGATTCATGGCGAGCAGTACTTC. Protein sequence: CAWSATIHGEQYF.

The chain carries TRBV28 and TRBJ2-5; D might be TRBD1 (6 bases). CDR1 MDHEN and CDR2 SYDVKM come from the germline V gene. V lost 6 bases, J lost 2 bases, and 19 bases lay in between. This CDR3 is 16 amino acids long. The CDR3 DNA sequence: TGTGCCAGCAGCCGTTCAGGGGAGAGCGAGCAAGAGACCCAGTACTTC. This codes for CASSRSGESEQETQYF.

This clonotype showed up many times. The rearrangement uses TRBV6-1 and TRBJ2-5; D unclear. Germline V lookup: CDR1 MNHNS, CDR2 SASEGT. CDR3 size: 13 residues. With 0 bases removed from V and 2 bases from J, the gap between germline ends came to 4 bases. This chain's CDR3 is CASSEAHQETQYF. DNA for the CDR3: TGTGCCAGCAGTGAAGCACATCAAGAGACCCAGTACTTC.

Many counts were recorded for this clonotype. The rearrangement uses TRBV20-1 and TRBJ1-5; D is uncertain. The CDR3 contains 17 residues. V lost 1 base and J 5 bases, leaving 21 bases between the germline ends. Per the germline V gene, CDR1 is DFQATT and CDR2 is SNEGSKA (reference sequence). The chain's CDR3 is CSARGPWEFVIDQPQHF. Written as DNA, the CDR3 is TGCAGTGCTAGAGGGCCCTGGGAGTTCGTTATCGATCAGCCCCAGCATTTT.

The table lists this clonotype with a few counts. The rearrangement uses TRBV20-1 and TRBJ2-3; 10 bases agree with TRBD2. The CDR3 has 12 residues. With 4 bases clipped from V and 8 bases from J, the junction kept 3 bases outside the gene matches. CDR1 and CDR2 from the germline V gene are DFQATT and SNEGSKA (reference sequence). The CDR3 DNA sequence: TGCAGTGCTACAGCGGGAGGGCGTACGCAGTATTTT. Its protein is CSATAGGRTQYF.

The chain combines TRBV28 with TRBJ2-1; TRBD1 matches at 11 bases. Per the germline V gene, CDR1 is MDHEN and CDR2 is SYDVKM. Unmatched junction bases numbered 9, after V lost 5 bases and J lost 0 bases. The CDR3 contains 18 residues. For the CDR3, the DNA is TGTGCCAGCAGTAATGAAGGGACAGGGGGAGTCTCCTACAATGAGCAGTTCTTC. Translating gives CASSNEGTGGVSYNEQFF.

This clonotype was observed a few times. A much larger clone lies a single base off, so this may be a read error. V gene TRBV4-2 combines with J gene TRBJ2-5; D may correspond to TRBD1 or TRBD2 (5 bases each). V lost 0 bases, J lost 7 bases, and 6 bases lay in between. Germline assignment: CDR1 LGHNA and CDR2 YNFKEQ. There are 12 residues in the CDR3. The CDR3 nucleotides are TGTGCCAGCAGCCAAGATGGGGGGACCCAGTACTTC. This encodes CASSQDGGTQYF.

J is TRBJ2-5 and V is TRBV29-1; possibly TRBD2 for D (7 bases). This CDR3 spans 16 amino acids. Trimming stripped 4 bases from V and 5 bases from J, with 23 bases between. The germline V gene has CDR1 SQVTM and CDR2 ANQGSEA. The CDR3 region is CSVVILGGPKKETQYF. DNA of the CDR3: TGCAGCGTTGTAATTTTGGGGGGGCCAAAAAAGGAGACCCAGTACTTC.

This clonotype has at least ten counts. The rearrangement joins TRBV27 to TRBJ1-5, with D uncertain. Per germline, CDR1 MNHEY and CDR2 SMNVEV (reference sequence). The CDR3 sequence is 13 residues long. The V end was cut by 2 bases, the J end by 7 bases, with 9 bases between. As DNA, the CDR3 is TGTGCCAGCAGTTTAGCCAGGACCCAGCCCCAGCATTTT. It is translated as CASSLARTQPQHF.

The V call is TRBV5-1, the J call TRBJ1-5; tentatively, D is TRBD1 (5 bases). V shed 0 bases and J shed 6 bases, with 13 bases lying between them. CDR1 SGHRS and CDR2 YFSETQ come from the germline V gene. The CDR3 is made up of 15 amino acids. The CDR3 region has the DNA TGCGCCAGCAGCTTGGAAGGGGAATTAGGTCAGCCCCAGCATTTT. Translation gives CASSLEGELGQPQHF.

At least ten counts were recorded for this clonotype. The chain recombines TRBV28 with TRBJ2-1, with D perhaps TRBD1 (5 bases). Trimming took 2 bases from V and 10 from J, leaving 15 bases between them. Germline V CDR1 and CDR2: MDHEN, SYDVKM. There are 14 residues in the CDR3. In DNA, the CDR3 is TGTGCCAGCAGTTTAGCCCACGGCCCAGGGGAGCAGTTCTTC. Amino acid sequence: CASSLAHGPGEQFF.

This clonotype was counted at least ten times. The chain carries TRBV11-2 and TRBJ1-1; 10 positions match TRBD1. The germline gives CDR1 SGHAT, CDR2 FQNNGV. V was clipped by 3 bases and J by 7 bases; unmatched bases: 8. The CDR3 totals 15 residues. The CDR3 here is CASSLGQGKIGEAFF. The CDR3 nucleotides read TGTGCCAGCAGCTTGGGACAGGGGAAGATCGGTGAAGCTTTCTTT.

This clonotype appeared a few times. The chain has TRBV20-1 and TRBJ2-7; possibly TRBD2 for D (5 bases). V gave up 5 bases and J gave up 4 bases, with 12 bases separating them. There are 12 residues in the CDR3. CDR1 is DFQATT and CDR2 is SNEGSKA in the germline V gene (reference sequence). CDR3 DNA sequence: TGCAGTGCTCCCCGGGGTAATTACGAGCAGTACTTC. Protein: CSAPRGNYEQYF.

This clonotype has ten or more counts. V and J are TRBV7-2 and TRBJ1-1; 9 bases fit TRBD1. J lost 2 bases, V lost 3 bases, and 16 bases had no gene match. CDR3 length: 19 amino acids. CDR1 and CDR2 from the germline V gene are SGHTA and FQGNSA. CDR3 nucleotides: TGTGCCAGCAGCTTTTTAGGACAGGGGCCGGGAGACGGTAACACTGAAGCTTTCTTT. Its protein product is CASSFLGQGPGDGNTEAFF.

This chain links TRBV6-1 with TRBJ2-2, with TRBD1 identical over 8 bases. The CDR3 contains 14 residues. CDR1 and CDR2 from the germline V gene are MNHNS and SASEGT. Trimming cost V 6 bases and J 4 bases; bases outside gene matches: 4. The CDR3 bases are TGTGCCAGCAGGGACAGGGTTGGCACCGGGGAGCTGTTTTTT. This gives the protein CASRDRVGTGELFF.

The count of this clonotype is one. The junction does not match germline at one end; this may be a read error. The CDR3 is CASNLGSSSYEQYF. CDR3 DNA sequence: TGTGCCAGCAACTTAGGGTCCAGCTCCTACGAGCAGTACTTC. The chain uses TRBV7-9 and TRBJ2-7; D call uncertain. CDR3 size: 14 residues. CDR1 and CDR2 (germline): SEHNR, FQNEAQ (reference sequence).

This clonotype showed up just a few times. This chain links TRBV11-2 with TRBJ2-4; D uncertain. CDR3 length: 14 amino acids. Germline V CDR1 and CDR2: SGHAT, FQNNGV. V lost 2 bases, J lost 8 bases, and 13 bases lay in between. Written as DNA, the CDR3 is TGTGCCAGCAGCTTACGACCCGGGTACGACATTCAGTACTTC. Its protein product is CASSLRPGYDIQYF.

As regards this clonotype: This may be a read error: a much more frequent sequence differs by one nucleotide. Given the absence of the conserved phenylalanine or tryptophan at the CDR3 end, a read error is likely. The chain combines TRBV5-1 with TRBJ2-7; weak D call: TRBD1 (7 bases). This CDR3 spans 16 amino acids. Germline assignment: CDR1 SGHRS and CDR2 YFSETQ. The ends were cut back, 4 bases at V and 5 bases at J, with 22 bases in the middle. The CDR3 DNA reads TGCGCCAGCAGCCCCTTAAACAGGGGATCGGGGGACGAGCAGTACCTC. This codes for CASSPLNRGSGDEQYL.

The table lists this clonotype with many counts. The chain employs TRBV2 and TRBJ2-5; D perhaps matches TRBD2 (5 bases). Trimming cost V 6 bases and J 1 base, with 12 bases left between them. The CDR3 sequence is 14 residues long. From germline, CDR1 is SNHLY and CDR2 FYNNEI. The CDR3 region is CASRRVSSQETQYF. CDR3 coding DNA: TGTGCCAGCAGGCGGGTCAGTTCCCAAGAGACCCAGTACTTC.

To note about this clonotype: One base away lies a much larger clone, so this may be a sequencing read error. The chain is built from TRBV27 and TRBJ1-2, with D tentatively TRBD1 (5 bases). Per the germline V gene, CDR1 is MNHEY and CDR2 is SMNVEV (reference sequence). V lost 5 bases to trimming and J lost 6 bases, with 22 bases between them. This CDR3 has 16 amino acids. CDR3 amino acids: CASSPLKATEAHGYTF. The CDR3 DNA is TGTGCCAGCAGTCCATTAAAAGCGACAGAGGCCCATGGCTACACCTTC.

The table lists this clonotype with many counts. This CDR3 reads CASSEYVQQETQYF. The CDR3 DNA reads as TGTGCCAGCAGTGAATACGTACAGCAAGAGACCCAGTACTTC. V is TRBV6-1 and J is TRBJ2-5; D gene uncertain. This CDR3 comprises 14 residues. V was trimmed by 2 bases and J by 2 bases, leaving 9 bases between them. The germline V gene encodes CDR1 MNHNS and CDR2 SASEGT.

This clonotype showed up many times. This sequence joins TRBV3-1 and TRBJ2-1, with D possibly matching TRBD2 (6 bases). CDR1 and CDR2 from the germline V gene are LGHDT and YNNKEL (reference sequence). The CDR3 is 14 amino acids. Trimming pared 0 bases from V and 8 bases from J, leaving 11 bases between. The CDR3 spells CASSQDRGGDEQFF. The CDR3 DNA is TGTGCCAGCAGCCAAGATCGGGGAGGAGATGAGCAGTTCTTC.

The chain couples TRBV7-9 to TRBJ2-6; no reliable D call. The V end lost 7 bases, the J end lost 0 bases, and 10 bases lay between the germline ends. CDR3 size: 15 residues. CDR1 SEHNR and CDR2 FQNEAQ come from the germline V gene (reference sequence). CDR3 in amino acids: CASTADYSGANVLTF. The CDR3 nucleotides read TGTGCCAGCACCGCGGATTACTCTGGGGCCAACGTCCTGACTTTC.

This chain links TRBV29-1 with TRBJ1-1; D is unresolved. This CDR3 spans 12 amino acids. Germline assignment: CDR1 SQVTM and CDR2 ANQGSEA. Trimming cost V 7 bases and J 4 bases, with 13 bases left between them. In nucleotides, the CDR3 is TGCAGCGAGAGGGAGGGCGGCACTGAAGCTTTCTTT. Amino acids: CSEREGGTEAFF.

This clonotype was observed many times. The gene calls are TRBV30 and TRBJ1-2, with TRBD1 matching over 7 bases. Germline values: CDR1 GTSNPN, CDR2 SVGIG (reference sequence). V was pared by 0 bases and J by 7 bases, with 8 bases of the junction left unmatched. The CDR3 sequence is 14 residues long. The chain's CDR3 is CAWSVRGTDAGYTF. Written as DNA, the CDR3 is TGTGCCTGGAGTGTCAGGGGGACAGATGCTGGCTACACCTTC.

V and J are TRBV27 and TRBJ1-5, with TRBD1 matching 11 bases. With V trimmed by 5 bases and J by 4 bases, 13 bases remained unmatched. The CDR3 spans 18 residues. The germline gives CDR1 MNHEY, CDR2 SMNVEV (reference sequence). CDR3 sequence reads: CASSLRGTGGLLNQPQHF. The CDR3 DNA reads TGTGCCAGCAGTCTTAGGGGGACAGGGGGACTATTAAATCAGCCCCAGCATTTT.